A single sample is the source of the 4 T cell receptor beta chains below, sequenced in a study of T cell responses to AZD1222 COVID-19 vaccine. This table comes from immunoSEQ multiplex PCR, and its TCRdb copy is limited to in-frame clones, with some not included. The sample has 100,000 or so clones; approximately 87% are singletons. The sample consisted of peripheral blood, taken on day 0 of AZD1222 vaccination. These receptors all come from an adult in good health.

This chain uses TRBV19 with TRBJ1-5, with 7 bases lining up with TRBD1. Germline CDR1 reads LNHDA; CDR2 reads SQIVND (reference sequence). The CDR3 is 14 amino acids. After removal of 5 bases from V and 5 bases from J, the junction contained 6 bases not matched to a gene. CDR3 in DNA: TGTGCCAGTAGTTTTGGACAGGTTCATCAGCCCCAGCATTTT. Its protein product is CASSFGQVHQPQHF.

The V gene is TRBV28, the J gene TRBJ1-5, with 8 bases identical to TRBD1. Trimming took 10 bases from V and 2 from J; bases not matched to a gene: 4. CDR1 MDHEN and CDR2 SYDVKM come from the germline V gene. The CDR3 contains 13 residues. The CDR3 region is CATTTGGNQPQHF. In DNA form, the CDR3 reads TGTGCCACCACGACAGGGGGCAATCAGCCCCAGCATTTT.

This chain connects TRBV11-3 to TRBJ2-2; 9 bases align to TRBD2. Germline-derived CDR1 and CDR2 are SGHNT and YENEEA. Trimming removed 5 bases from V and 0 bases from J; junction bases left unmatched: 1. The CDR3 length is 15 residues. The CDR3 reads CASSLAGTNTGELFF. The CDR3 nucleotides read TGTGCCAGCAGCCTAGCGGGAACGAACACCGGGGAGCTGTTTTTT.

This chain uses TRBV4-3 with TRBJ2-1; D may match TRBD1 or TRBD2 (5 bases each). The CDR3 is made up of 13 amino acids. V was clipped by 1 base and J by 7 bases, with 8 bases between them. The germline CDR1 and CDR2 sequences are LGHNA and YSLEER. CDR3 region: CASSQGGKNEQFF. CDR3 DNA sequence: TGCGCCAGCAGCCAAGGGGGGAAGAATGAGCAGTTCTTC.